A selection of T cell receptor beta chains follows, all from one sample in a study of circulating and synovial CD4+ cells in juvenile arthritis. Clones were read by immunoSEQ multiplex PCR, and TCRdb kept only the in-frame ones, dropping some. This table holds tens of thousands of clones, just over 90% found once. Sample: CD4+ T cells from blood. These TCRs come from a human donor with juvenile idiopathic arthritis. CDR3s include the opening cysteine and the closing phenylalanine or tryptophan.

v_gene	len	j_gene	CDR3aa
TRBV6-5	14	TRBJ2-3	CASRRLAGADTQYF
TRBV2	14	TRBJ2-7	CASRVSGGLYEQYF
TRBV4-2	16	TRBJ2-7	CASSQDSGLAGGEQYF
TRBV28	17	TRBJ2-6	CASSYGQGTAGANVLTF
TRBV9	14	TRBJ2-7	CASSIQEGPYEQYF
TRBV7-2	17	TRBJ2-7	CASSSSLAGKITYEQYF
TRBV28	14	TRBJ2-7	CASSLYRGLYEQYF
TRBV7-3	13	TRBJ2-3	CASSQQRTDTQYF
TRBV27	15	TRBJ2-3	CASSQQVAHTDTQYF
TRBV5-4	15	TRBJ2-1	CASSPPFGGLNEQFF
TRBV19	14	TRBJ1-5	CASSIQGAREPQHF
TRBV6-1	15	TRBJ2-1	CASSELAGGYNEQFF
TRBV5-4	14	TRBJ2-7	CASSSRTGLDEQYF
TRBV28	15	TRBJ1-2	CASTRADSSNYGYTF
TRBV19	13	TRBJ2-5	CASTGSPGETQYF
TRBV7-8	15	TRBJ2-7	CASSSHRDIAYEQYF
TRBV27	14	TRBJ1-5	CASSSYRESQPQHF
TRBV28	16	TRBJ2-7	CASSSPVGGLAYEQYF
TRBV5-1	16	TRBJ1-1	CASSITGTGFWNEAFF
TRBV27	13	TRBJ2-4	CASSGLAKNIQYF
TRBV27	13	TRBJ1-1	CASSLSRNTEAFF
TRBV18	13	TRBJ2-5	CASSPGRGETQYF
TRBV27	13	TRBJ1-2	CASSLWQGNGYTF
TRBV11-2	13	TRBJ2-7	CASRGFGFHEQYF
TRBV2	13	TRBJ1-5	CASRITGLQPQHF
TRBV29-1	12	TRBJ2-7	CSGGSGSYEQYF
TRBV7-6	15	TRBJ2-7	CASSLGAGREYEQYF
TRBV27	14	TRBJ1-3	CASRPESSGNTIYF
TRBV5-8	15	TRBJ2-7	CASSLGITSVYEQYF
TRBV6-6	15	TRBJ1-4	CASRQSGGIGEKLFF
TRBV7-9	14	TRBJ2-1	CASSPGLVTDEQFF
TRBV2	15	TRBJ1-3	CASSDVAYSGNTIYF
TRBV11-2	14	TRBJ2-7	CASSLGDRGAEQYF
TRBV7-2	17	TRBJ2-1	CASSLVMGLAGTNEQFF
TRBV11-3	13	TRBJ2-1	CASSTSGYNEQFF
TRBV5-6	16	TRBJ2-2	CASSLSGLVGAGELFF
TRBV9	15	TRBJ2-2	CASSPSGRGAGELFF
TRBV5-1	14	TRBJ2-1	CASSLAQGWDEQFF
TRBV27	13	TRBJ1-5	CASSIPRGGPQHF
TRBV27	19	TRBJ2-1	CASSLLALAGGDSYNEQFF
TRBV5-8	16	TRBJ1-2	CASSATGTLVVLGYTF
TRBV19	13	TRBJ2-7	CASSNRQGYEQYF
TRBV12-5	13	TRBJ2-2	CASGPDSPGELFF
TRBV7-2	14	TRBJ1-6	CASSLRGSSSPLHF
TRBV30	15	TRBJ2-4	CAWRGRVTAKNIQYF
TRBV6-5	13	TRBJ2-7	CASSPPTGYEQYF